The rows below give T cell receptor beta chains drawn from one sample of a study of T cell responses to AZD1222 COVID-19 vaccine. Clones were read by immunoSEQ multiplex PCR, and TCRdb kept only the in-frame ones, dropping some. The data hold nearly 95,000 clones, with 85% to 90% observed a single time. Material: peripheral blood, obtained 28 days after the second AZD1222 dose. The origin of the receptors is an adult who received the AZD1222 COVID-19 vaccine. The CDR3 runs from the conserved cysteine through the conserved F or W. Fields, in order: CDR3 protein, V gene.

CAISESPQIGTQYF	TRBV10-3
CASIPAGGQYNEQFF	TRBV6-5
CASSLPLGGAGEKLFF	TRBV7-8
CASSQVGSPLHF	TRBV4-2
CASSPSPRQVNTEAFF	TRBV10-1
CASSQDRQGETQYF	TRBV4-1
CSVAWEGDTIYF	TRBV29-1
CASSIEGGGTQYF	TRBV19
CATSRDRTGVVTEAFF	TRBV15
CASSQEGGRLGYTF	TRBV4-1
CASGLEQGVDQPQHF	TRBV12-5
CASSFGGRDGYTF	TRBV12-3/TRBV12-4
CASSLGQSYEQYF	TRBV27
CASSTGDEETQYF	TRBV10-1
CASSSGHANSGNTIYF	TRBV19
CASSVRSGGNTIYF	TRBV19
CASSLDYPTEAFF	TRBV7-2
CASSSRESTDTQYF	TRBV6-2/TRBV6-3
CASSYAQGKINYGYTF	TRBV6-5
CASSLLAGGPGEQYF	TRBV14
CASSLAGNTIYF	TRBV11-2
CASSTVMNTEAFF	TRBV19
CASSWTGTDTQYF	TRBV2
CASSLVFGAETEAFF	TRBV5-4
CSASLNYQETQYF	TRBV20-1
CASSAGYTEAFF	TRBV19
CASSFQGNTEAFF	TRBV7-9
CASSQEVFFWGRDTGELFF	TRBV14
CASSIQGLTEAFF	TRBV19
CASGEVPYNEQFF	TRBV7-9
CASSQGSGQTNYGYTF	TRBV3-1/TRBV3-2
CASSYSGQFNQPQHF	TRBV6-6